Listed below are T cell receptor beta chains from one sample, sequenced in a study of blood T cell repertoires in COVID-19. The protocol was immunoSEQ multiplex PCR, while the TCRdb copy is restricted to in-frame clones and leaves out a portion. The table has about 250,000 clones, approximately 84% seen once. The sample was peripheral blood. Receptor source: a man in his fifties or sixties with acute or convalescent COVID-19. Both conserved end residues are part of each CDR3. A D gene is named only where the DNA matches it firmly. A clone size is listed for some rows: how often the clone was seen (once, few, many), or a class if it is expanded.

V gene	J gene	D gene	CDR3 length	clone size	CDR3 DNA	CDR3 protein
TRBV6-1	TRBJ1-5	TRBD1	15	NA	TGTGCCAGCAGTGAATCCCCTACAGGGGTCCAGCCCCAGCATTTT	CASSESPTGVQPQHF
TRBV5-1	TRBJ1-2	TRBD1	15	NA	TGCGCCAGCAGCTACACGGGACAGAAAGTCTATGGCTACACCTTC	CASSYTGQKVYGYTF
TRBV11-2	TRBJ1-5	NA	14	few	TGTGCCAGCAGCGCCGCGGGCAGCAATCAGCCCCAGCATTTT	CASSAAGSNQPQHF
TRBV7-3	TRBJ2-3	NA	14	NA	TGTGCCAGCAGCTTAGCGGGCCGCACAGATACGCAGTATTTT	CASSLAGRTDTQYF
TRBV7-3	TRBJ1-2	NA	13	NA	TGTGCCAGCAGCTTAGGGGCAGGGAATGGCTACACCTTC	CASSLGAGNGYTF
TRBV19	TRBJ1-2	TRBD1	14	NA	TGTGCCAGTAGTAAAACAGGGGGAGAGAATGGCTACACCTTC	CASSKTGGENGYTF
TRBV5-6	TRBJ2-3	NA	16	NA	TGTGCCAGCAGCTTGTTCCCCGGGAGCAGTACAGATACGCAGTATTTT	CASSLFPGSSTDTQYF
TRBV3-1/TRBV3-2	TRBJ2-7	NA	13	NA	TGTGCCAGCAGCCGCAAGCGGAGCTACGAGCAGTACTTC	CASSRKRSYEQYF
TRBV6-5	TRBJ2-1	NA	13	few	TGTGCCAGCAGACAGGACTCCTACAATGAGCAGTTCTTC	CASRQDSYNEQFF
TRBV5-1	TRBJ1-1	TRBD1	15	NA	TGCGCCAGCAGCTTGCTTGACAGGGCGAACACTGAAGCTTTCTTT	CASSLLDRANTEAFF
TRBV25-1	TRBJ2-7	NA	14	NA	TGTGCCAGCAGTGAAGGCCAGGGTCCCTACGAGCAGTACTTC	CASSEGQGPYEQYF
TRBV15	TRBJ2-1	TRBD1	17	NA	TGTGCCACCAGCAGAGTAAGGCAGGGGGCCCCCTACAATGAGCAGTTCTTC	CATSRVRQGAPYNEQFF
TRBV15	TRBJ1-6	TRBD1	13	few	TGTGCCACCAAAGGGACAGGGAACTCACCCCTCCACTTT	CATKGTGNSPLHF
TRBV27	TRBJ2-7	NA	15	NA	TGTGCCAGCAGTTTAAGGGGGTCGGGACCCTACGAGCAGTACTTC	CASSLRGSGPYEQYF
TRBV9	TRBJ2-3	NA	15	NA	TGTGCCAGCAGCGTAAATCCGGGATTGTTGGATACGCAGTATTTT	CASSVNPGLLDTQYF
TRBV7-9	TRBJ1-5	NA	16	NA	TGTGCCAGCAGCTTAGCTGGGCAGGGCGTTTTTCAGCCCCAGCATTTT	CASSLAGQGVFQPQHF
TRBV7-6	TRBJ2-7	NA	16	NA	TGTGCCAGCAGCTTAATTGGAGGCCAAAGGTCCTACGAGCAGTACTTC	CASSLIGGQRSYEQYF